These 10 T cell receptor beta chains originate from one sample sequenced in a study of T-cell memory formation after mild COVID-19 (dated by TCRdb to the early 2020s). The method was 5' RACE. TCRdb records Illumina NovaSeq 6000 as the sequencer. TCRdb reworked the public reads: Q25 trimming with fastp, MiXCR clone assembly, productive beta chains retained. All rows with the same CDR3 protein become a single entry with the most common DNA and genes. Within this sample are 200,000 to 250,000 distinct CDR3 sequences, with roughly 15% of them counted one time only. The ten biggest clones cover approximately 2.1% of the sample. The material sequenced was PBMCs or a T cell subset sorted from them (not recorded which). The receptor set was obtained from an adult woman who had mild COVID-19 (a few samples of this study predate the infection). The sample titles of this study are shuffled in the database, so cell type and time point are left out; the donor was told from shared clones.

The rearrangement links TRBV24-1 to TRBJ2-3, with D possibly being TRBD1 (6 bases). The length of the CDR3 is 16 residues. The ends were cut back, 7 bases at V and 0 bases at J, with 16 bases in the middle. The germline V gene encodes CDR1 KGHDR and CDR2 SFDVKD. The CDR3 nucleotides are TGTGCCACCAGGGCTACCCAGGGACAAAGCACAGATACGCAGTATTTT. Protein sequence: CATRATQGQSTDTQYF.

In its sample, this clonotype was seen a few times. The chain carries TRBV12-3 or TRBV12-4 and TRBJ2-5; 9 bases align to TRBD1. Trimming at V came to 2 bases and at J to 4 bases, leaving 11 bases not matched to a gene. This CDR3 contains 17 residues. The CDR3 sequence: CASSLSRTGDGAETQYF. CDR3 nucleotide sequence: TGTGCCAGCAGTTTATCCCGGACAGGGGATGGAGCAGAGACCCAGTACTTC.

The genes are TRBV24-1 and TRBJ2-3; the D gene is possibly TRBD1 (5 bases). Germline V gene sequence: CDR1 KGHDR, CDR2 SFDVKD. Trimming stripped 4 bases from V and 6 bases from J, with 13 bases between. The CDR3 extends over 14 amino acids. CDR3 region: CATSDLDRPDTQYF. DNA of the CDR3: TGTGCCACCAGTGACCTTGACAGACCCGATACGCAGTATTTT.

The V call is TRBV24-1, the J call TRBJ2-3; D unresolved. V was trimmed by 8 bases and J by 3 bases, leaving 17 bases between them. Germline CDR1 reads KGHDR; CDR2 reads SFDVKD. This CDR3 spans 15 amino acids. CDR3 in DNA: TGTGCCACCAAAGATTCGGGTAAGAGGACAGATACGCAGTATTTT. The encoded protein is CATKDSGKRTDTQYF.

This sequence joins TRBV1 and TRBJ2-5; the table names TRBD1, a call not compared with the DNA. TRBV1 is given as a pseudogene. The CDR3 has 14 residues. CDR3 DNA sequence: TGCACCAGCAGGGGGGTTGGTGCGGAAGAGACCCAGTACTTC. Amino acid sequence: CTSRGVGAEETQYF.

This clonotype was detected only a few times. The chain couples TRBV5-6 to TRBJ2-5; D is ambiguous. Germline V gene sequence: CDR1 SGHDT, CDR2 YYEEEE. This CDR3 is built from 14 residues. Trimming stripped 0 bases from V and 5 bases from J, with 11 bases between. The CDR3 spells CASSLGARSETQYF. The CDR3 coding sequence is TGTGCCAGCAGCTTGGGGGCGAGGTCGGAGACCCAGTACTTC.

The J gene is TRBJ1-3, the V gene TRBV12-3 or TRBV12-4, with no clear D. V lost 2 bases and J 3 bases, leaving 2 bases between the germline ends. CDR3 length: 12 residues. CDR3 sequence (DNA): TGTGCCAGCAGTTTAAATGGAAACACCATATATTTT. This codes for CASSLNGNTIYF.

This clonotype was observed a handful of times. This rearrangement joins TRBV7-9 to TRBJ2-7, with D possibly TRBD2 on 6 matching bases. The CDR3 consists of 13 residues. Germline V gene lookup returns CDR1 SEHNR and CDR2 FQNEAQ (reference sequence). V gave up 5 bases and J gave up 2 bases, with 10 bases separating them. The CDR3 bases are TGTGCCAGCAGCCAGTCGGGGGCCTACGAGCAGTACTTC. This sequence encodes CASSQSGAYEQYF.

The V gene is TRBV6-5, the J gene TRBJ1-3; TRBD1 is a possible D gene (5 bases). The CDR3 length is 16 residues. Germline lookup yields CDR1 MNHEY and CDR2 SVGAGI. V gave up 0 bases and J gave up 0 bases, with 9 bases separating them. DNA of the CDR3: TGTGCCAGCAGTTACTCCCGGACACCCTCTGGAAACACCATATATTTT. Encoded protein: CASSYSRTPSGNTIYF.

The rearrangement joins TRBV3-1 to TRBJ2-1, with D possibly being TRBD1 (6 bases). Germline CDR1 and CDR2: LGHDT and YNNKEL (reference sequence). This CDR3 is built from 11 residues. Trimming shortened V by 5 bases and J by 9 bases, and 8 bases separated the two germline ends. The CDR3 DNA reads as TGTGCCAGCAGCGTACAGGGTGAGCAGTTCTTC. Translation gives CASSVQGEQFF.